The 29 T cell receptor beta chains in this list originate from one sample, sequenced in a study of identifying expanded T cells in peripheral blood. The table came from immunoSEQ multiplex PCR; TCRdb's copy has only in-frame clones and leaves some out. The sample records some 80,000 clones, around 90% being singletons. What was sequenced was blood. The receptor set was obtained from a person aged 18-69 years in good health.

The V and J genes are TRBV9 and TRBJ2-7, with D possibly matching TRBD1 (5 bases). This CDR3 comprises 12 residues. V shed 4 bases and J shed 3 bases, with 8 bases lying between them. Germline V lookup: CDR1 SGDLS, CDR2 YYNGEE. CDR3 nucleotide sequence: TGTGCCAGCAGCCCCCAGGGCTACGAGCAGTACTTC. It is translated as CASSPQGYEQYF.

The chain combines TRBV2 with TRBJ1-5, with D tentatively TRBD1 (6 bases). The CDR3 consists of 14 residues. Germline V gene sequence: CDR1 SNHLY, CDR2 FYNNEI. V shed 3 bases and J shed 10 bases, with 16 bases lying between them. In DNA, the CDR3 is TGTGCCAGCAGTGAGCCCCCGACAGGCCGCCCCCAGCATTTT. Amino acid sequence: CASSEPPTGRPQHF. Filled out from reference TRBV2 and TRBJ1-5, the complete variable domain reads EPEVTQTPSHQVTQMGQEVILRCVPISNHLYFYWYRQILGQKVEFLVSFYNNEISEKSEIFDDQFSVERPDGSNFTLKIRSTKLEDSAMYFCASSEPPTGRPQHFGDGTRLSIL.

The chain recombines TRBV7-9 with TRBJ2-5; maybe TRBD2 (6 bases). Germline V gene lookup returns CDR1 SEHNR and CDR2 FQNEAQ (reference sequence). V dropped 3 bases and J dropped 2 bases, with 7 bases sitting between them. There are 13 residues in the CDR3. The CDR3 sequence is CASSFGTQETQYF. The CDR3 DNA sequence: TGTGCCAGCAGCTTCGGGACTCAAGAGACCCAGTACTTC.

The chain recombines TRBV2 with TRBJ2-6; TRBD1 agrees at 8 bases. There are 15 residues in the CDR3. Trimming removed 9 bases from V and 1 base from J; junction bases left unmatched: 5. Germline V gene sequence: CDR1 SNHLY, CDR2 FYNNEI. The CDR3 sequence is CARDRESSGANVLTF. The CDR3 DNA is TGTGCCAGGGACAGGGAGAGTTCTGGGGCCAACGTCCTGACTTTC.

The chain carries TRBV19 and TRBJ1-5; D is unresolved. This CDR3 spans 13 amino acids. The germline gives CDR1 LNHDA, CDR2 SQIVND (reference sequence). Trimming pared 3 bases from V and 6 bases from J, leaving 9 bases between. The CDR3 sequence is CASSIPLSQPQHF. The CDR3 nucleotides are TGTGCCAGTAGTATTCCCTTAAGTCAGCCCCAGCATTTT.

The rearrangement uses TRBV7-9 and TRBJ2-6, with D tentatively TRBD2 (5 bases). V was clipped by 2 bases and J by 2 bases, with 10 bases between them. The CDR3 consists of 16 residues. Germline V lookup: CDR1 SEHNR, CDR2 FQNEAQ (reference sequence). This CDR3 is CASSLIGRAGANVLTF. The CDR3 DNA sequence: TGTGCCAGCAGCTTAATTGGGCGGGCTGGGGCCAACGTCCTGACTTTC. The full variable domain, its missing parts supplied by reference TRBV7-9 and TRBJ2-6, is DTGVSQNPRHKITKRGQNVTFRCDPISEHNRLYWYRQTLGQGPEFLTYFQNEAQLEKSRLLSDRFSAERPKGSFSTLEIQRTEQGDSAMYLCASSLIGRAGANVLTFGAGSRLTVL.

The J gene is TRBJ2-2, the V gene TRBV11-2, with TRBD1 as a possible D gene (5 bases). The V and J ends lost 3 bases and 0 bases respectively, with 8 bases between them. The CDR3 totals 15 residues. Per the germline V gene, CDR1 is SGHAT and CDR2 is FQNNGV. This CDR3 reads CASSLGLANTGELFF. The CDR3 DNA is TGTGCCAGCAGCTTGGGGCTGGCGAACACCGGGGAGCTGTTTTTT.

The V and J genes are TRBV30 and TRBJ1-2; a possible D gene is TRBD1 (6 bases). Looked up from germline, CDR1 is GTSNPN and CDR2 is SVGIG (reference sequence). The CDR3 extends over 13 amino acids. Trimming left V 0 bases short and J 5 bases short, with 10 bases between. DNA of the CDR3: TGTGCCTGGAGTGTACAGGGCGAGTATGGCTACACCTTC. Its protein product is CAWSVQGEYGYTF.

The V call is TRBV6-6, the J call TRBJ1-4, with D maybe TRBD1 (6 bases). The CDR3 spans 13 residues. Trimming left V 5 bases short and J 8 bases short, with 12 bases between. CDR1 is MNHNY and CDR2 is SVGAGI in the germline V gene (reference sequence). CDR3 sequence (DNA): TGTGCCAGCAGTGTCGAGGGGGGAGAAAAACTGTTTTTT. Its protein product is CASSVEGGEKLFF.

The J gene is TRBJ1-5, the V gene TRBV7-2; 7 bases are a match to TRBD1. Trimming at V came to 5 bases and at J to 11 bases, leaving 9 bases not matched to a gene. Germline V gene sequence: CDR1 SGHTA, CDR2 FQGNSA. The CDR3 extends over 13 amino acids. CDR3 coding DNA: TGTGCCAGCAGCCTAGACAGGGAAGCAGCCCAGCATTTT. Translation: CASSLDREAAQHF.

This clone was recorded once. The chain links TRBV30 to TRBJ2-1, with a possible D match to TRBD2 (5 bases). This CDR3 is 11 amino acids long. Germline CDR1 reads GTSNPN; CDR2 reads SVGIG (reference sequence). The V end was cut by 0 bases, the J end by 10 bases, with 7 bases between. CDR3 protein: CAWSVKREQFF. DNA for the CDR3: TGTGCCTGGAGTGTAAAGCGGGAGCAGTTCTTC.

This chain connects TRBV7-9 to TRBJ1-1; a possible D gene is TRBD1 (5 bases). The length of the CDR3 is 15 residues. Trimming took 3 bases from V and 0 from J, leaving 11 bases between them. Germline V lookup: CDR1 SEHNR, CDR2 FQNEAQ (reference sequence). The CDR3 spells CASSFNQGMNTEAFF. CDR3 DNA: TGTGCCAGCAGCTTCAATCAGGGCATGAACACTGAAGCTTTCTTT.

The chain carries TRBV5-5 and TRBJ1-6, with D perhaps matching TRBD1 (6 bases). The CDR3 is 16 amino acids. The V end lost 4 bases, the J end lost 3 bases, and 14 bases lay between the germline ends. Germline CDR1 is SGHKS and CDR2 is YYEKEE (reference sequence). DNA for the CDR3: TGTGCCAGCAGCGGCAGGGGTGGGGACTATAATTCACCCCTCCACTTT. This translates into CASSGRGGDYNSPLHF.

This chain joins TRBV7-7 and TRBJ2-5; no reliable D call. Trimming shortened V by 4 bases and J by 5 bases, and 11 bases separated the two germline ends. This CDR3 region has 13 residues. From germline, CDR1 is SSHAT and CDR2 FNYEAQ (reference sequence). The CDR3 DNA is TGTGCCAGCAGCTCGAGAATTAGCGAGACCCAGTACTTC. This encodes CASSSRISETQYF. Based on the CDR3 plus reference TRBV7-7 and TRBJ2-5, the full variable domain is GAGVSQSPRYKVTKRGQDVTLRCDPISSHATLYWYQQALGQGPEFLTYFNYEAQPDKSGLPSDRFSAERPEGSISTLTIQRTEQRDSAMYRCASSSRISETQYFGPGTRLLVL.

The CDR3 nucleotides are TGCGCCAGCAGCCACCCTGGAAGGGGCGAGTATGGCTACACCTTC. Translating it yields CASSHPGRGEYGYTF. The rearrangement joins TRBV4-1 to TRBJ1-2; TRBD1 might be the D (5 bases). Trimming cost V 3 bases and J 5 bases, with 16 bases left between them. The CDR3 covers 15 residues. Germline CDR1 is MGHRA and CDR2 is YSYEKL.

The J gene is TRBJ2-1, the V gene TRBV12-5; TRBD2 is a possible D gene (7 bases). The germline CDR1 and CDR2 sequences are LGHNT and FRNRAP. Trimming shortened V by 1 base and J by 10 bases, and 14 bases separated the two germline ends. CDR3 length: 14 amino acids. CDR3 sequence reads: CASGLAGGLGEQFF. CDR3 nucleotide sequence: TGTGCTAGTGGTTTGGCGGGGGGCCTCGGGGAGCAGTTCTTC.

This clone was seen just once. The chain is built from TRBV14 and TRBJ2-7; no definite D call. The V end was cut by 4 bases, the J end by 3 bases, with 4 bases between. This CDR3 spans 11 amino acids. Germline CDR1 SGHDN, CDR2 FVKESK. CDR3 loop: CASSRDYEQYF. The DNA of the CDR3 is TGTGCCAGCAGCCGGGACTACGAGCAGTACTTC.

The chain has TRBV18 and TRBJ1-2, with D possibly matching TRBD1 (6 bases). There are 14 residues in the CDR3. Trimming cost V 3 bases and J 4 bases, with 12 bases left between them. The V gene's germline CDR1 is KGHSH and CDR2 LQKENI. Here the CDR3 reads CASSPGQYPYGYTF. The CDR3 DNA sequence: TGTGCCAGCTCACCTGGACAGTACCCCTATGGCTACACCTTC.

The chain employs TRBV7-2 and TRBJ1-2; 8 bases are a match to TRBD1. There are 17 residues in the CDR3. Germline V gene data show CDR1 as SGHTA and CDR2 as FQGNSA. Trimming took 2 bases from V and 2 from J; bases not matched to a gene: 10. CDR3 DNA sequence: TGTGCCAGCAGCTTATGGGCAGGGGGCTCGGTCAACTATGGCTACACCTTC. This sequence encodes CASSLWAGGSVNYGYTF.

The chain couples TRBV6-6 to TRBJ2-5, with a possible D match to TRBD1 (6 bases). The J call could be wrong; TRBJ2-7 is a better fit for the DNA end. The germline V gene has CDR1 MNHNY and CDR2 SVGAGI (reference sequence). CDR3 size: 13 residues. The DNA of the CDR3 is TGTGCCAGCAGTGGCACAGGGCTTTACGAGCAGTACTTC. This codes for CASSGTGLYEQYF.

V is TRBV6-1 and J is TRBJ2-1; 10 nucleotides align to TRBD1. The V and J ends lost 4 bases and 3 bases, in that order; junction bases with no gene match: 9. The CDR3 consists of 17 residues. The germline V gene has CDR1 MNHNS and CDR2 SASEGT. The CDR3 here is CASSARFRDRGYNEQFF. The DNA of the CDR3 is TGTGCCAGCAGTGCGCGGTTCCGGGACAGGGGCTACAATGAGCAGTTCTTC.

This chain uses TRBV2 with TRBJ1-4; 9 positions agree with TRBD1. Losses at the gene ends were 10 bases for V and 2 bases for J; bases not matched to a gene: 5. Germline assignment: CDR1 SNHLY and CDR2 FYNNEI. The CDR3 has 14 residues. CDR3 protein: CATRGQGTNEKLFF. The CDR3, as DNA: TGTGCCACCAGGGGACAGGGCACTAATGAAAAACTGTTTTTT.

The genes are TRBV9 and TRBJ1-6; unclear D gene. V shed 0 bases and J shed 5 bases, with 6 bases lying between them. CDR3 length equals 14 residues. Germline V gene data show CDR1 as SGDLS and CDR2 as YYNGEE. The chain's CDR3 is CASSVEVDNSPLHF. CDR3 DNA sequence: TGTGCCAGCAGCGTAGAGGTAGATAATTCACCCCTCCACTTT.

The chain joins TRBV14 to TRBJ2-7; unclear D gene. V was trimmed by 0 bases and J by 6 bases, leaving 6 bases between them. This CDR3 has 12 residues. The germline CDR1 and CDR2 sequences are SGHDN and FVKESK. DNA for the CDR3: TGTGCCAGCAGCCAAGATCTGGGCGAGCAGTACTTC. It encodes CASSQDLGEQYF.

The rearrangement joins TRBV12-2 to TRBJ2-5; the table assigns TRBD1, which was not confirmed against the DNA. TRBV12-2 is a pseudogene locus. The CDR3 extends over 15 amino acids. DNA of the CDR3: TGTGCAAGTCGCCAAACAGGGTGTTGGGGAGAGACCCAGTACTTC. Translated, it gives CASRQTGCWGETQYF.

The rearrangement links TRBV7-2 to TRBJ1-2, with D possibly TRBD1 on 5 matching bases. V shed 2 bases and J shed 8 bases, with 24 bases lying between them. CDR1 SGHTA and CDR2 FQGNSA come from the germline V gene. This CDR3 comprises 17 residues. The CDR3 nucleotides are TGTGCCAGCAGCTTACAGCAGGCCACAAAGGGGAAGGACGGCTACACCTTC. It yields the protein CASSLQQATKGKDGYTF.

The V call is TRBV4-3, the J call TRBJ1-3, with D possibly TRBD1 on 5 matching bases. CDR3 length: 16 residues. Germline V lookup: CDR1 LGHNA, CDR2 YSLEER. The V gene lost 0 bases and the J gene lost 2 bases, with 11 bases spanning the gap. The CDR3 here is CASSQDLAGTGNTIYF. CDR3 nucleotides: TGCGCCAGCAGCCAAGATCTGGCAGGGACTGGAAACACCATATATTTT.

The chain combines TRBV4-1 with TRBJ2-1; the match to TRBD2 covers 8 bases. The germline V gene encodes CDR1 MGHRA and CDR2 YSYEKL. This CDR3 has 18 amino acids. Trimming at V came to 0 bases and at J to 0 bases, leaving 7 bases not matched to a gene. The CDR3 DNA reads TGCGCCAGCAGCCAAGATCTGGCGGGGGGCCGCTCCTACAATGAGCAGTTCTTC. Amino acids: CASSQDLAGGRSYNEQFF.

The table lists this clone with a count of one. The V call is TRBV30, the J call TRBJ2-7; D possibly uses TRBD1 or TRBD2 (5 bases each). The V end was cut by 2 bases, the J end by 1 base, with 9 bases between. CDR3 size: 13 residues. CDR1 GTSNPN and CDR2 SVGIG come from the germline V gene (reference sequence). DNA of the CDR3: TGTGCCTGGAGTCTTGGGGGATCCTACGAGCAGTACTTC. As protein: CAWSLGGSYEQYF.